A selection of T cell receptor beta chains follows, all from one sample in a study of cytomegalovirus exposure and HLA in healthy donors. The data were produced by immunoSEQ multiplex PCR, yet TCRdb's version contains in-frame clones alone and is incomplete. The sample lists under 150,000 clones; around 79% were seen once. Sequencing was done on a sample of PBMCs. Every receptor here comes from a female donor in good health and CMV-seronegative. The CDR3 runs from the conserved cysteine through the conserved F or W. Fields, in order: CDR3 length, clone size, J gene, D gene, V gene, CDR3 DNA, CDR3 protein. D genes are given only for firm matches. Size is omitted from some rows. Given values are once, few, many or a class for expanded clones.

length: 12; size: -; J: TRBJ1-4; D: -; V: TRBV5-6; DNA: TGTGCCAGCAGCTTGGCCCTCAGGGAACTGTTTTTT; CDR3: CASSLALRELFF
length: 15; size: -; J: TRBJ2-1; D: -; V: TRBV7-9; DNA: TGTGCCAGCAGTGGGGGGGGCGCACGCTACAATGAGCAGTTCTTC; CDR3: CASSGGGARYNEQFF
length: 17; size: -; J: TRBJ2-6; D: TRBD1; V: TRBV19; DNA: TGTGCCAGTAGTAGAGGGGGCCTCTCTGGTGGGGCCAACGTCCTGACTTTC; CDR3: CASSRGGLSGGANVLTF
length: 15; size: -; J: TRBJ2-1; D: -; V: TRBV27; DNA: TGTGCCATCGGCTCGGGGACTGTAACCTACAATGAGCAGTTCTTC; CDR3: CAIGSGTVTYNEQFF
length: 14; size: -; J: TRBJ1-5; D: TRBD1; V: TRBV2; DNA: TGTGCCAGCAGTCCGGACAGGGCTGATCAGCCCCAGCATTTT; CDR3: CASSPDRADQPQHF
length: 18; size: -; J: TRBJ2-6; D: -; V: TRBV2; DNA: TGTGCCAGCAGTGGACTAGAGGGAGGTGGCTCTGGGGCCAACGTCCTGACTTTC; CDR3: CASSGLEGGGSGANVLTF
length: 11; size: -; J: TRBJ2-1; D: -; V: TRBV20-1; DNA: TGCAGTGCTAGATGGTACACTGAGCAGTTCTTC; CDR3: CSARWYTEQFF
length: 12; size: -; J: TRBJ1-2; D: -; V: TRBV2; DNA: TGTGCCAGCATGGTTACAGGGAGCGGCTACACCTTC; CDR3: CASMVTGSGYTF
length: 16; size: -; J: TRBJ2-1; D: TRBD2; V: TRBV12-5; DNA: TGTGCTAGTGGTTGGACTAGCGGGATCTCCTACAATGAGCAGTTCTTC; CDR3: CASGWTSGISYNEQFF
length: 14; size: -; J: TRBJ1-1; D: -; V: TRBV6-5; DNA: TGTGCCAGCAGTTACTCCCGAGGCAACACTGAAGCTTTCTTT; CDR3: CASSYSRGNTEAFF
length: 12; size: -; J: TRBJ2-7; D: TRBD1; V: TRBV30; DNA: TGTGCCTGCGACAGGGGTACCTACGAGCAGTACTTC; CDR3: CACDRGTYEQYF
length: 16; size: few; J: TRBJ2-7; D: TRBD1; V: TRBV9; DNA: TGTGCCAGCAGCGCTACCTGGGGGACAGGTTCCTACGAGCAGTACTTC; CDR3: CASSATWGTGSYEQYF
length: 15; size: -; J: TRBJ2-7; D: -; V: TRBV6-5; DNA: TGTGCCAGCAGTCTACAGGGTCACTGGGGCTACGAGCAGTACTTC; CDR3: CASSLQGHWGYEQYF
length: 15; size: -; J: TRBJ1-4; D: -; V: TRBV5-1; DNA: TGCGCCAGCAGTTTAGGGGCGGCAACTAATGAAAAACTGTTTTTT; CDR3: CASSLGAATNEKLFF
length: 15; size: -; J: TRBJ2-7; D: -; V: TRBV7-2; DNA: TGTGCCAGCAGCTTAGAAGTGCGGGGATCGTACGAGCAGTACTTC; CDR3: CASSLEVRGSYEQYF